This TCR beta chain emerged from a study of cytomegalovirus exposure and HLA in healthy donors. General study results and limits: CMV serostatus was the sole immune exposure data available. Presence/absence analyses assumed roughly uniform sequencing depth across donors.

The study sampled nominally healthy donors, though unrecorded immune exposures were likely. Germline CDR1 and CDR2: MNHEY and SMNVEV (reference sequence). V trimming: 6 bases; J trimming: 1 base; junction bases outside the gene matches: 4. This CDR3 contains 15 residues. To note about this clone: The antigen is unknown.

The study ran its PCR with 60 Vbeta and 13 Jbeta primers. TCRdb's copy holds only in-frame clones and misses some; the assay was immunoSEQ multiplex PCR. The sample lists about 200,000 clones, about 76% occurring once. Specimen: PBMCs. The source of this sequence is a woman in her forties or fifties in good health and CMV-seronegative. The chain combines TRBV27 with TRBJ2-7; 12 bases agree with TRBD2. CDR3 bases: TGTGCCAGCAGCCGGACTAGCGGGAAGTCCTACGAGCAGTACTTC. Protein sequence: CASSRTSGKSYEQYF.